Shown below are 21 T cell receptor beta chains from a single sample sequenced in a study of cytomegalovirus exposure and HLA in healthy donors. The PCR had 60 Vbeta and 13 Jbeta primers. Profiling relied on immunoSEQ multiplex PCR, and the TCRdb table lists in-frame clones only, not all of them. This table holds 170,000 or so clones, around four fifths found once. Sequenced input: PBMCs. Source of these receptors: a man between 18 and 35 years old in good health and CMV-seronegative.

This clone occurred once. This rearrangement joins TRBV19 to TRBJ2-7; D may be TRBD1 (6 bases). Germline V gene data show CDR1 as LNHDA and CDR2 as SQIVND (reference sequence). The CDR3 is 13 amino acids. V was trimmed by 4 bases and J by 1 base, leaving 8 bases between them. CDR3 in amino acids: CASSTTGSYEQYF. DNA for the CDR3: TGTGCCAGTAGTACTACAGGGTCCTACGAGCAGTACTTC.

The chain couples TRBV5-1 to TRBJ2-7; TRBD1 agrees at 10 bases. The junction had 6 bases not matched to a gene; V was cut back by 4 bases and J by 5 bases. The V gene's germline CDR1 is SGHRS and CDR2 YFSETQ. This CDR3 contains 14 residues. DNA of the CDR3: TGCGCCAGCAGCACGGGACAGGGGCAGAACGAGCAGTACTTC. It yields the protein CASSTGQGQNEQYF.

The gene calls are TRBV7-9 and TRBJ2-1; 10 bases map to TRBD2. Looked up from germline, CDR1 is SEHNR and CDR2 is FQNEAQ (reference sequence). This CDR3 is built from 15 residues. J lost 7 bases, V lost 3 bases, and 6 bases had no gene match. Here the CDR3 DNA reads TGTGCCAGCAGCTTTAGCGGGGGGACTTCAAATGAGCAGTTCTTC. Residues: CASSFSGGTSNEQFF.

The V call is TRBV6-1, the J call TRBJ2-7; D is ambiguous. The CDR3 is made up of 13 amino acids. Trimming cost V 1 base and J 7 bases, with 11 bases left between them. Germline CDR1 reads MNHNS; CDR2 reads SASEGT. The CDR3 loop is CASSEGRVREQYF. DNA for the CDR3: TGTGCCAGCAGTGAAGGCCGAGTGCGGGAGCAGTACTTC.

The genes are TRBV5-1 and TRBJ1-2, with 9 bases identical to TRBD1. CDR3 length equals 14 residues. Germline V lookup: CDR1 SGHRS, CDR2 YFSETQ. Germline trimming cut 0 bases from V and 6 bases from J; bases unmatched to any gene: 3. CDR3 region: CASSLGGQGHGYTF. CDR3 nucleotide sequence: TGCGCCAGCAGCTTGGGGGGACAGGGCCATGGCTACACCTTC.

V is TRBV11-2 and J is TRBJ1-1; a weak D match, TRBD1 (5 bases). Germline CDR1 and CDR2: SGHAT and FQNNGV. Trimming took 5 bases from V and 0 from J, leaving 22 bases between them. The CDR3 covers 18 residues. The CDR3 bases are TGTGCCAGCAGCCCGGGGAGGGGTATTTTAACATTGAACACTGAAGCTTTCTTT. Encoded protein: CASSPGRGILTLNTEAFF.

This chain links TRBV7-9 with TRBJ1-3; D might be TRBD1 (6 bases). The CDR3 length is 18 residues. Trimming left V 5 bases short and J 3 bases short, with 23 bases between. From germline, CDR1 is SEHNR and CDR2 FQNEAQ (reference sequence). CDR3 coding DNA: TGTGCCAGCAGCCCGCATACAGGTTGGGGGCAAAGTGGAAACACCATATATTTT. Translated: CASSPHTGWGQSGNTIYF.

The CDR3 loop is CASSEAHRGNQPQHF. The CDR3 nucleotides read TGTGCCAGCAGTGAAGCTCACAGAGGCAATCAGCCCCAGCATTTT. The rearrangement joins TRBV2 to TRBJ1-5; no firm D call. From germline, CDR1 is SNHLY and CDR2 FYNNEI. Trimming stripped 0 bases from V and 2 bases from J, with 8 bases between. This CDR3 has 15 residues.

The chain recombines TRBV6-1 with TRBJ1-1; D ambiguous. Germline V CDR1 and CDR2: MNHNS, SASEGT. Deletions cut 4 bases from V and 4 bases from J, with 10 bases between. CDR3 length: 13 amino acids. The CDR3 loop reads CASSGYMATEAFF. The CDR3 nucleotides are TGTGCCAGCAGTGGTTACATGGCCACTGAAGCTTTCTTT.

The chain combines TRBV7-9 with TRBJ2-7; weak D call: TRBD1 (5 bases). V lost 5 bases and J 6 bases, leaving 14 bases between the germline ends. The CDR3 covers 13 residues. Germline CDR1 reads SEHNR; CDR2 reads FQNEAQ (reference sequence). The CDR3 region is CASSARDSGEQYF. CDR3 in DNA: TGTGCCAGCAGCGCCAGGGATTCTGGCGAGCAGTACTTC.

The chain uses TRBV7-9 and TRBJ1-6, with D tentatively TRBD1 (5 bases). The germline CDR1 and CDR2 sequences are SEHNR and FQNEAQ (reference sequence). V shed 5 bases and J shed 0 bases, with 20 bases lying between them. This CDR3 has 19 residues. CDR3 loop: CASSPVGGEEPSYNSPLHF. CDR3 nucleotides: TGTGCCAGCAGCCCCGTGGGGGGGGAAGAACCCTCCTATAATTCACCCCTCCACTTT.

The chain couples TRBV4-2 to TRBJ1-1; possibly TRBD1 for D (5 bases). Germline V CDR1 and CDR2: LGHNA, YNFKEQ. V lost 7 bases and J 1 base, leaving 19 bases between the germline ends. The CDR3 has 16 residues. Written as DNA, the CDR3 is TGTGCCAGCACCCCCCCCCGCGCGGGACCGAACACTGAAGCTTTCTTT. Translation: CASTPPRAGPNTEAFF.

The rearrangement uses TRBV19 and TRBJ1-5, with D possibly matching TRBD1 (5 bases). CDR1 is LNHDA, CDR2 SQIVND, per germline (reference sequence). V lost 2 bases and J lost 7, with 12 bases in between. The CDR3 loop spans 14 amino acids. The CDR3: CASSITGPFQPQHF. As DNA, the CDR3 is TGTGCCAGTAGTATAACAGGACCTTTCCAGCCCCAGCATTTT.

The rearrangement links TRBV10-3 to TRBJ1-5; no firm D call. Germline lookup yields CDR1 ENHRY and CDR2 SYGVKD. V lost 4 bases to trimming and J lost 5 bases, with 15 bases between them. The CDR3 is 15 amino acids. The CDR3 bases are TGTGCCATCAGTGCGACCTCGGGCGGGCATCAGCCCCAGCATTTT. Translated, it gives CAISATSGGHQPQHF.

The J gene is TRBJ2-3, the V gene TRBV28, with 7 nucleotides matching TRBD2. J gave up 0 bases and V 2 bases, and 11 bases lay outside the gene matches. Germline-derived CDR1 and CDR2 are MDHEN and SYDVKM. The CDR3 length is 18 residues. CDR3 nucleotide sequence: TGTGCCAGCAGTTTAAGCCCCGGACTAGGCTCTAGCACAGATACGCAGTATTTT. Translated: CASSLSPGLGSSTDTQYF. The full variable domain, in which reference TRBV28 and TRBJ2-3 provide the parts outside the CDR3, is DVKVTQSSRYLVKRTGEKVFLECVQDMDHENMFWYRQDPGLGLRLIYFSYDVKMKEKGDIPEGYSVSREKKERFSLILESASTNQTSMYLCASSLSPGLGSSTDTQYFGPGTRLTVL.

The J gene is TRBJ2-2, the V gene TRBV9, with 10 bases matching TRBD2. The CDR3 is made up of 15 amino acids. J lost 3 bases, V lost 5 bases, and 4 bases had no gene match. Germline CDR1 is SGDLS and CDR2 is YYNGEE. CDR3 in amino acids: CASRRLAGDTGELFF. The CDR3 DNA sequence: TGTGCCAGCAGACGGCTAGCGGGGGACACCGGGGAGCTGTTTTTT.

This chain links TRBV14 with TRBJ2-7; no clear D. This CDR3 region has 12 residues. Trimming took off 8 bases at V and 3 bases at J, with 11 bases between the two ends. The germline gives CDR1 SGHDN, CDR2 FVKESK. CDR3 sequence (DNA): TGTGCCAGCTCCCCAGAAAACTACGAGCAGTACTTC. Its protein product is CASSPENYEQYF.

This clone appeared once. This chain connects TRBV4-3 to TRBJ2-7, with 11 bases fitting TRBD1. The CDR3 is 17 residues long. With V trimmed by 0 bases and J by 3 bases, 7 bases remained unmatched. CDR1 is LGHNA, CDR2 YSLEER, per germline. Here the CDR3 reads CASSQDPVGQGGYEQYF. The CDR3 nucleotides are TGCGCCAGCAGCCAAGACCCGGTGGGACAGGGGGGCTACGAGCAGTACTTC.

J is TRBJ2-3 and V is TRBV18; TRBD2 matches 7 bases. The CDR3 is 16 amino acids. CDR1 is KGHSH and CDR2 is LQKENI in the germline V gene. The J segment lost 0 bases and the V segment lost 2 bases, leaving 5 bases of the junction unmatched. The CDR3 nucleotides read TGTGCCAGCTCACCATTTCCTAGCGGTAGCACAGATACGCAGTATTTT. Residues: CASSPFPSGSTDTQYF.

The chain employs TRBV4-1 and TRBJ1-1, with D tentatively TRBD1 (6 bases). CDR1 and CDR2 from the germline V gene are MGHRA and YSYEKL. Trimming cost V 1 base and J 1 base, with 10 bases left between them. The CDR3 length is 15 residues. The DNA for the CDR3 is TGCGCCAGCAGCCAAGCCCGGACAGAGAACACTGAAGCTTTCTTT. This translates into CASSQARTENTEAFF.

CDR3 nucleotide sequence: TGCGCCAGCAGCCAAGATCCCCGCCGGACAGGCACAGATACGCAGTATTTT. It codes for CASSQDPRRTGTDTQYF. The chain has TRBV4-1 and TRBJ2-3, with D tentatively TRBD1 (6 bases). V dropped 0 bases and J dropped 1 base, with 14 bases sitting between them. CDR3 length equals 17 residues. Germline loops: CDR1 MGHRA, CDR2 YSYEKL.